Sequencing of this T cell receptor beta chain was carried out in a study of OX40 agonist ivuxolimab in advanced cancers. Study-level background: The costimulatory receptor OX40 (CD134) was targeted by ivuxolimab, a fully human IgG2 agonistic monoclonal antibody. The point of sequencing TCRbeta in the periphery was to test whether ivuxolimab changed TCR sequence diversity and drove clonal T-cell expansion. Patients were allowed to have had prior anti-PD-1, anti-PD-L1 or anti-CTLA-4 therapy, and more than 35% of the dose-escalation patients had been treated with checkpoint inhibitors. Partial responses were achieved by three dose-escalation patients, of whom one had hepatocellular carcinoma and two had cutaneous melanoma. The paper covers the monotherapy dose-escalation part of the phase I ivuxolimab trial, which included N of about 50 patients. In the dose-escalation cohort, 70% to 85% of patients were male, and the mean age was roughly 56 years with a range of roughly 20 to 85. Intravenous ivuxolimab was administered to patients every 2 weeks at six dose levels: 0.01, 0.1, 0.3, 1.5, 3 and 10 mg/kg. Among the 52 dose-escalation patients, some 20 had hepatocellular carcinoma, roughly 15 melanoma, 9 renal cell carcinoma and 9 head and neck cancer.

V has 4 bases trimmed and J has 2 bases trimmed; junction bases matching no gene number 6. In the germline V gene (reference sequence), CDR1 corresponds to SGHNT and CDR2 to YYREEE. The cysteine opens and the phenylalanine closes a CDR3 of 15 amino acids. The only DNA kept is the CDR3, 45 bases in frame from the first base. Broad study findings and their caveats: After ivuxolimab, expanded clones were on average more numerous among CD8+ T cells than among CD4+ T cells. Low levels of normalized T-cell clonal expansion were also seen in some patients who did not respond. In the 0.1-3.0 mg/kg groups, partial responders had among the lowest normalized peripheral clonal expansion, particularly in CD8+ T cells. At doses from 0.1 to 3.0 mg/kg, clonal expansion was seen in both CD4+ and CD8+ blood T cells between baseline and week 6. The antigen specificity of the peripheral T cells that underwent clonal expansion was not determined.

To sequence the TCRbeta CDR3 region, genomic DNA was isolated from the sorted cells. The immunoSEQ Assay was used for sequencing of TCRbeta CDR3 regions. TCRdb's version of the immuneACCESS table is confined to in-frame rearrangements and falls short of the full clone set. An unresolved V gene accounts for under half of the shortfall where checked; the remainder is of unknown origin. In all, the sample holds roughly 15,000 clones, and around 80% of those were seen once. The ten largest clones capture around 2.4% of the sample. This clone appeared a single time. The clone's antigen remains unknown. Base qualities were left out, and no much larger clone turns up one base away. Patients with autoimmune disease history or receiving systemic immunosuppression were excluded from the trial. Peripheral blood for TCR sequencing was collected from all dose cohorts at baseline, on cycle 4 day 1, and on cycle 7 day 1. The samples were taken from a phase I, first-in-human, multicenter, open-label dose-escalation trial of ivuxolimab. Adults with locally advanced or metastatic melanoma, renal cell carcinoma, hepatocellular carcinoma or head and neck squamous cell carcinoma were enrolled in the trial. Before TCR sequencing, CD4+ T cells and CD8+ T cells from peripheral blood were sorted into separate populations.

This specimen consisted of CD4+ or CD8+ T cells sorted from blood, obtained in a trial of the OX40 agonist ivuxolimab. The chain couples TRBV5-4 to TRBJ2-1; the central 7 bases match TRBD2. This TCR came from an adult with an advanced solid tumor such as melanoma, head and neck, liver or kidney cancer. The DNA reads TGTGCCAGCAGCCCGGGAGGCGGCACCTACAATGAGCAGTTCTTC. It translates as CASSPGGGTYNEQFF. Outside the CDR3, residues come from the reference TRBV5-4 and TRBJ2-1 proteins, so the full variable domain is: ETGVTQSPTHLIKTRGQQVTLRCSSQSGHNTVSWYQQALGQGPQFIFQYYREEENGRGNFPPRFSGLQFPNYSSELNVNALELDDSALYLCASSPGGGTYNEQFFGPGTRLTVL.